This T cell receptor beta chain is from a study of human T cells and chemical hapten exposure. Study outcomes and limitations: No change in TCRs above 1 in 1000 frequency was produced by DPC sensitization.

Time point here: pre-sensitization, week 0. Treatment here: therapeutic diphenylcyclopropenone sensitization with weekly scalp DPC. To note about this clonotype: Its antigen remains unidentified. A read error is possible here, since a much larger clone lies one base away.

Library construction involved attaching unique molecular identifiers to individual cDNA molecules, which allowed quantitative, reproducible TCR counting. Each CDR3 protein gets one entry after TCRdb re-called the RACE reads with MiXCR. Altogether about 180,000 distinct CDR3 sequences are present, around 30% being singletons, with the ten largest covering 2.9%. Germline V CDR1 and CDR2: SEHNR, FQNEAQ (reference sequence). This CDR3 contains 13 residues. V was cut by 2 bases and J by 3 bases, with 7 bases left in between. The J gene is TRBJ1-1, the V gene TRBV7-9; TRBD1 might be the D (5 bases). The clonotype comes from a woman aged 30 to 39 with alopecia areata. Some clones in this sample may be carry-over from other donors' samples. Material: whole blood, obtained in connection with sensitization to the hapten diphenylcyclopropenone (DPC). The CDR3 reads CASSLPGDTEAFF. The CDR3 bases are TGTGCCAGCAGCTTACCGGGGGACACTGAAGCTTTCTTT.